These 8 T cell receptor beta chains came from one sample sequenced in a study of cytomegalovirus exposure and HLA in healthy donors. PCR primers comprised 60 Vbeta and 13 Jbeta primers. Only in-frame clones appear in the TCRdb table, and some are missing; sequencing was by immunoSEQ multiplex PCR. There are 150,000 to 200,000 clones in the sample, with around 0.79% held by the top ten. The material sequenced was PBMCs. These receptors were collected from a woman in her late teens or twenties in good health and CMV-seropositive.

As concerns this clone: The junction departs from the called germline gene at one end, perhaps through a read error. The gene calls are TRBV4-2 and TRBJ1-2; tentatively, D is TRBD1 (6 bases). This CDR3 has 17 residues. The germline CDR1 and CDR2 sequences are LGHNA and YNFKEQ. CDR3 coding DNA: TGTGCCAGCAGCCCCGAGGAACACAGGGCAACTAAGTATGGCTACACCTTC. It is translated as CASSPEEHRATKYGYTF.

The chain recombines TRBV4-1 with TRBJ2-3, with 9 positions matching TRBD2. CDR1 MGHRA and CDR2 YSYEKL come from the germline V gene. This CDR3 is 18 amino acids long. Trimming at V came to 0 bases and at J to 0 bases, leaving 7 bases not matched to a gene. The CDR3 spells CASSQEGLAGLSTDTQYF. The CDR3 DNA sequence: TGCGCCAGCAGCCAAGAAGGCCTAGCGGGACTTAGCACAGATACGCAGTATTTT.

The chain carries TRBV29-1 and TRBJ2-3; 8 nucleotides line up with TRBD1. CDR1 and CDR2 from the germline V gene are SQVTM and ANQGSEA. The V and J ends lost 7 bases and 1 base, in that order; junction bases with no gene match: 7. This CDR3 has 14 amino acids. CDR3 in amino acids: CSAAGTGRTDTQYF. The CDR3 nucleotides are TGCAGCGCTGCCGGGACAGGTCGCACAGATACGCAGTATTTT.

Points on this clone: The sample has other DNA sequences that encode this CDR3 too. The chain carries TRBV5-1 and TRBJ1-1, with a possible D match to TRBD1 (5 bases). The CDR3 contains 12 residues. The V gene's germline CDR1 is SGHRS and CDR2 YFSETQ. Deletions cut 0 bases from V and 5 bases from J, with 5 bases between. Here the CDR3 DNA reads TGCGCCAGCAGCTTGGGACAGACTGAAGCTTTCTTT. Amino acid sequence: CASSLGQTEAFF.

This rearrangement joins TRBV5-4 to TRBJ2-7, with D uncertain. V was pared by 5 bases and J by 3 bases, with 18 bases between. The CDR3 length is 15 residues. Germline assignment: CDR1 SGHNT and CDR2 YYREEE (reference sequence). The chain's CDR3 is CASSSDITVLYEQYF. The CDR3 nucleotides read TGTGCCAGCAGTTCTGATATTACAGTCCTCTACGAGCAGTACTTC.

The chain combines TRBV5-6 with TRBJ2-4; tentatively, D is TRBD2 (5 bases). The CDR3 runs to 15 residues. Germline V gene sequence: CDR1 SGHDT, CDR2 YYEEEE. V was clipped by 3 bases and J by 1 base, with 11 bases between them. CDR3 protein: CASSSLSGAKNIQYF. The CDR3 DNA is TGTGCCAGCAGCTCACTTTCGGGGGCCAAAAACATTCAGTACTTC. Variable domain in full (rest from reference TRBV5-6 and TRBJ2-4): DAGVTQSPTHLIKTRGQQVTLRCSPKSGHDTVSWYQQALGQGPQFIFQYYEEEERQRGNFPDRFSGHQFPNYSSELNVNALLLGDSALYLCASSSLSGAKNIQYFGAGTRLSVL.

The chain links TRBV25-1 to TRBJ1-4, with D perhaps TRBD1 (6 bases). The CDR3 length is 13 residues. Germline loops: CDR1 MGHDK, CDR2 SYGVNS. The V end was cut by 6 bases, the J end by 10 bases, with 15 bases between. This chain's CDR3 is CASSSTGGGKLFF. The CDR3 DNA follows: TGTGCCAGCAGCTCAACGGGAGGGGGAAAACTGTTTTTT.

This chain links TRBV9 with TRBJ2-5; D is uncertain. The CDR3 is made up of 13 amino acids. Germline V gene lookup returns CDR1 SGDLS and CDR2 YYNGEE. The ends were cut back, 3 bases at V and 2 bases at J, with 8 bases in the middle. The CDR3 nucleotides read TGTGCCAGCAGCGCTAGTCCTCAAGAGACCCAGTACTTC. Amino acids: CASSASPQETQYF.